This is a list of T cell receptor beta chains from one sample in a study of technical replicates of blood from several donors. Sequenced by immunoSEQ multiplex PCR; TCRdb stores in-frame clones only, minus some. The table shows almost 70,000 clones, with approximately 89% occurring only once. Source material: PBMCs. Source of these receptors: a human donor in good health. Some clones in this sample may be carry-over from other donors' samples. CDR3s include the opening cysteine and the closing phenylalanine or tryptophan. A D gene is named only where the DNA matches it firmly. A clone size is listed for some rows: how often the clone was seen (once, few, many), or a class if it is expanded.

j_call clone_size v_call d_call cdr3_aa cdr3_nt
TRBJ2-7 . TRBV15 . CATSRGGAVYEQYF TGTGCCACCAGCAGGGGGGGGGCGGTATACGAGCAGTACTTC
TRBJ2-7 . TRBV7-8 . CASSLVVLPENGYEQYF TGTGCCAGCAGCTTAGTCGTACTCCCTGAAAACGGCTACGAGCAGTACTTC
TRBJ2-1 . TRBV2 TRBD2 CASSEWVSGGIEQFF TGTGCCAGCAGTGAATGGGTTAGCGGGGGTATTGAGCAGTTCTTC
TRBJ2-7 . TRBV27 . CASSSRQDYEQYF TGTGCCAGCAGTTCAAGACAGGACTACGAGCAGTACTTC
TRBJ2-7 . TRBV30 TRBD1 CAWSRTGTGSYEQYF TGTGCCTGGAGTCGAACCGGGACAGGGTCCTACGAGCAGTACTTC
TRBJ2-7 medium-sized TRBV10-3 . CAITETHRSYEQYF TGTGCCATCACAGAGACTCACCGGTCCTACGAGCAGTACTTC
TRBJ2-7 few TRBV19 TRBD2 CASSRTSANEQYF TGTGCCAGTAGTCGGACTAGCGCCAACGAGCAGTACTTC
TRBJ1-2 . TRBV10-3 TRBD1 CARQGAHYGYTF TGTGCCAGACAGGGGGCACACTATGGCTACACCTTC
TRBJ2-3 . TRBV18 . CASSPDGQRGDTQYF TGTGCCAGCTCACCCGACGGACAGAGGGGAGATACGCAGTATTTT
TRBJ1-5 . TRBV10-1 TRBD1 CANLRDRDNQPQHF TGCGCCAACCTCCGGGACAGGGACAATCAGCCCCAGCATTTT
TRBJ2-3 once TRBV10-3 TRBD1 CAISESLVFRTGRTDTQYF TGTGCCATCAGTGAGTCGCTGGTCTTCCGGACAGGGCGCACAGATACGCAGTATTTT
TRBJ1-2 . TRBV4-1 . CASSQLTGNYGYTF TGCGCCAGCAGCCAATTAACAGGGAACTATGGCTACACCTTC
TRBJ1-5 . TRBV7-6 . CASSLGGVSPGPQHF TGTGCCAGCAGCTTAGGGGGGGTCTCCCCTGGGCCCCAGCATTTT
TRBJ2-7 . TRBV7-2 TRBD2 CASGIAGGPGEQYF TGTGCCAGCGGAATAGCGGGGGGGCCTGGGGAGCAGTACTTC
TRBJ1-6 . TRBV9 . CASSVSPGLDSPLHF TGTGCCAGCAGCGTTTCTCCCGGTTTGGATTCACCCCTCCACTTT
TRBJ1-5 . TRBV6-5 . CASSYDTNQPQHF TGTGCCAGCAGTTATGACACCAATCAGCCCCAGCATTTT
TRBJ1-4 . TRBV12-1 . CASSPRTEATNEKLFF TGTGCCAGCAGCCCCCGGACGGAGGCAACTAATGAAAAACTGTTTTTT
TRBJ1-6 . TRBV6-6 . CASSPGTSSYNSPLHF TGTGCCAGCAGCCCGGGAACGTCCTCCTATAATTCACCCCTCCACTTT
TRBJ1-1 . TRBV5-6 . CASSLRQSYTEAFF TGTGCCAGCAGCCTGCGACAGAGTTACACTGAAGCTTTCTTT
TRBJ2-7 once TRBV19 TRBD1 CASTPGRDRGYEQYF TGTGCCAGTACCCCCGGTAGGGACAGGGGGTATGAGCAGTACTTC
TRBJ1-1 . TRBV15 TRBD1 CATSPLPTGGKEAFF TGTGCCACCAGCCCATTACCGACAGGGGGCAAGGAAGCTTTCTTT
TRBJ2-2 . TRBV6-1 TRBD2 CASSRLAKELFF TGTGCCAGCAGCAGACTAGCTAAGGAGCTGTTTTTT
TRBJ1-3 . TRBV5-1 TRBD1 CASSLAGQGSGNTIYF TGCGCCAGCAGCTTGGCCGGACAGGGGTCCGGAAACACCATATATTTT
TRBJ2-3 . TRBV15 . CATSRVTGADTQYF TGTGCCACCAGCAGAGTGACGGGAGCGGATACGCAGTATTTT
TRBJ2-3 . TRBV11-2 TRBD2 CASSPPGLAGGPRTQYF TGTGCCAGCAGCCCCCCGGGACTAGCGGGAGGGCCCCGTACGCAGTATTTT
TRBJ2-3 . TRBV4-3 TRBD2 CASSQVWRGGDTQYF TGCGCCAGCAGCCAAGTTTGGCGGGGGGGAGATACGCAGTATTTT
TRBJ1-6 . TRBV6-4 . CASSYSPGQPPLHF TGTGCCAGCAGTTACTCCCCGGGACAACCACCCCTCCACTTT
TRBJ2-1 . TRBV9 TRBD2 CASSAPGTSGFNEQFF TGTGCCAGCAGCGCCCCCGGGACTAGCGGATTCAATGAGCAGTTCTTC
TRBJ1-5 . TRBV10-3 . CAISADRPQPQHF TGTGCCATCAGTGCGGACAGACCGCAGCCCCAGCATTTT
TRBJ2-5 . TRBV5-4 . CASSLRGTITNF TGTGCCAGCAGCTTGCGGGGGACGATTACAAACTTC
TRBJ2-7 . TRBV5-1 . CASTGGGGGEQYF TGCGCCAGCACCGGGGGCGGGGGAGGCGAGCAGTACTTC
TRBJ2-1 . TRBV7-6 TRBD2 CAAGGGFAGDYNEQFF TGTGCAGCAGGAGGAGGGTTTGCGGGAGACTACAATGAGCAGTTCTTC
TRBJ2-3 once TRBV20-1 . CSARSGDTQYF TGCAGTGCTAGGTCAGGAGATACGCAGTATTTT
TRBJ2-1 once TRBV4-2 TRBD2 CASSQDGSSGSNEQFF TGTGCCAGCAGCCAAGATGGTAGTAGCGGGAGCAATGAGCAGTTCTTC
TRBJ2-1 . TRBV13 TRBD1 CASSRLPLDRERGNEQFF TGTGCCAGCAGCCGTCTTCCGTTGGACAGGGAACGGGGCAATGAGCAGTTCTTC
TRBJ2-1 . TRBV6-6 TRBD1 CASSKGQNMNNEQFF TGTGCCAGCAGTAAGGGACAGAACATGAACAATGAGCAGTTCTTC
TRBJ1-4 . TRBV4-1 . CASSPPPGPGTNEKLFF TGCGCCAGCAGCCCACCTCCAGGGCCCGGGACTAATGAAAAACTGTTTTTT
TRBJ1-2 . TRBV27 TRBD1 CASSATQGARFYGYTF TGTGCCAGCAGTGCGACTCAGGGGGCGCGGTTTTATGGCTACACCTTC
TRBJ2-1 . TRBV7-6 TRBD2 CASTPSSGVYNEQFF TGTGCCAGCACCCCTTCTAGCGGAGTCTACAATGAGCAGTTCTTC
TRBJ2-2 once TRBV6-5 . CASSYALGAGELFF TGTGCCAGCAGTTACGCCCTCGGGGCCGGGGAGCTGTTTTTT
TRBJ2-5 . TRBV4-2 TRBD2 CASSQEPSGGGETQYF TGTGCCAGCAGCCAAGAACCTAGCGGGGGAGGAGAGACCCAGTACTTC
TRBJ2-2 . TRBV29-1 TRBD2 CSVEGLAGGRRTGELFF TGCAGCGTTGAAGGACTAGCGGGGGGGCGCCGTACCGGGGAGCTGTTTTTT
TRBJ1-6 once TRBV4-1 . CASSPTRASSYNSPLHF TGCGCCAGCAGCCCGACGCGGGCGAGCTCCTATAATTCACCCCTCCACTTT
TRBJ2-3 . TRBV5-1 TRBD2 CASSLEGGGADTQYF TGCGCCAGCAGCTTGGAGGGCGGGGGGGCAGATACGCAGTATTTT
TRBJ2-1 . TRBV7-8 TRBD2 CASSGTSGSYNEQFF TGTGCCAGCAGCGGGACTAGCGGATCCTACAATGAGCAGTTCTTC
TRBJ1-2 . TRBV6-1 . CASSETRTGYGYTF TGTGCCAGCAGTGAAACCCGGACTGGCTATGGCTACACCTTC
TRBJ1-4 . TRBV11-2 TRBD1 CASRGNRGWGEKLFF TGTGCCAGCAGAGGAAACAGGGGCTGGGGTGAAAAACTGTTTTTT
TRBJ1-6 . TRBV2 TRBD1 CASRWTGQGSPLHF TGTGCCAGCAGATGGACAGGACAAGGTTCACCCCTCCACTTT